The clone carrying this TCR beta chain was detected only once. Original handling: Estimates of nucleated cell counts were drawn from the amplification of reference gene primers. This table comes from immunoSEQ multiplex PCR, and its TCRdb copy is limited to in-frame clones, with some not included. Clone size and the V and J calls come from that table; the DNA yielded D and trimming. The data hold just over 85,000 clones, with 80% to 90% observed a single time. The CDR3 has 15 residues. Between the trimmed V and J ends, which lost 5 bases and 3 bases, there was a span of 15 bases. Germline V gives CDR1 MNHEY, CDR2 SVGAGI. This sample was taken from a study of blood T cell repertoires in COVID-19. Study background: Collection of acute and convalescent COVID-19 samples took place in the United States, Italy and Spain.

The chain is built from TRBV6-5 and TRBJ2-3; TRBD2 might be the D (5 bases). What was sequenced was peripheral blood. The clonotype was recovered from a man aged 50 to 60 with acute or convalescent COVID-19. CDR3 nucleotides: TGTGCCAGCAGTCCGACTATATTTCGGACAGATACGCAGTATTTT. Protein: CASSPTIFRTDTQYF.